What follows is one TCR beta chain and its context. The data belong to a study of lymphopenia after photon versus proton radiotherapy. TCRdb's copy holds only in-frame clones and misses some; the assay was immunoSEQ multiplex PCR. The sample has 83,000 or so clones, about four fifths seen once. This TCR was recovered from a man aged 55-75 years with pancreatic cancer. Sequenced material: peripheral blood, taken from a patient treated with proton-based radiotherapy.

As DNA, the CDR3 is TGCGCCAGCAGCTTGGGAGGGGTCTCCTACGAGCAGTACTTC. It yields the protein CASSLGGVSYEQYF. This rearrangement joins TRBV5-1 to TRBJ2-7; possibly TRBD1 or TRBD2 for D (5 bases each). The ends were cut back, 0 bases at V and 0 bases at J, with 7 bases in the middle. Germline CDR1 and CDR2: SGHRS and YFSETQ. The CDR3 extends over 14 amino acids.